A selection of T cell receptor beta chains follows, all from one sample in a study of cytomegalovirus exposure and HLA in healthy donors. The method was immunoSEQ multiplex PCR; TCRdb's version includes in-frame clones alone and lacks a portion of them. Found here are about 150,000 clones, about 94% of them singletons; the top ten hold 1.5% to 2%. The specimen sequenced was PBMCs. The receptors were gathered from a man aged 18 to 30 in good health and CMV-seropositive. Each CDR3 is given with its conserved first and last residue. A D gene is named only where the DNA matches it firmly. Size is omitted from some rows. Given values are once, few, many or a class for expanded clones.

>NA|TRBJ2-5|TRBD2|TRBV30
TGTGCCTGGAGCGGGACTAGCGGAGGGACCCAGTACTTC
CAWSGTSGGTQYF
>NA|TRBJ1-2|TRBD1|TRBV9
TGTGCCAGCAGTGGAACAGGGGAATTGGTAGACTATGGCTACACCTTC
CASSGTGELVDYGYTF
>NA|TRBJ2-3|TRBD1|TRBV6-1
TGTGCCAGCAGACTAACAGGGGGCTCAGATACGCAGTATTTT
CASRLTGGSDTQYF
>NA|TRBJ2-7|NA|TRBV27
TGTGCCAGCAGCCCGGGGACTTACGAGCAGTACTTC
CASSPGTYEQYF
>NA|TRBJ2-3|TRBD2|TRBV13
TGTGCCAGCAGGGCTAGCGGGTTCTCAGATACGCAGTATTTT
CASRASGFSDTQYF
>once|TRBJ2-5|TRBD1|TRBV29-1
TGCAGCGTTGACCGGCTGGGACAGCCGGGGGAGACCCAGTACTTC
CSVDRLGQPGETQYF
>NA|TRBJ2-2|NA|TRBV6-5
TGTGCCAGCCGGGCAGGGGCCTTCACCGGGGAGCTGTTTTTT
CASRAGAFTGELFF
>once|TRBJ1-4|TRBD1|TRBV18
TGTGCCAGCTCATCAGGACAGGTCTCAACTAATGAAAAACTGTTTTTT
CASSSGQVSTNEKLFF
>NA|TRBJ2-1|TRBD1|TRBV29-1
TGCAGCGGGGAGGGGGACAGGGGCTACAATGAGCAGTTCTTC
CSGEGDRGYNEQFF
>NA|TRBJ2-1|TRBD1|TRBV5-1
TGCGCCAGCAGCTTGGTTGAGGGACAGGGGGCTGGGAATGAGCAGTTCTTC
CASSLVEGQGAGNEQFF
>NA|TRBJ1-4|TRBD1|TRBV5-4
TGTGCCAGCAGCCGAGGGGGACAGGCGACTGAAAAACTGTTTTTT
CASSRGGQATEKLFF
>NA|TRBJ2-1|TRBD2|TRBV5-6
TGTGCCAGCAGCTCTCCCCGCGGGAGGGCCCTCTACAATGAGCAGTTCTTC
CASSSPRGRALYNEQFF
>NA|TRBJ1-2|NA|TRBV19
TGTGCCAGTAGTATAAACGGAGATAACTATGGCTACACCTTC
CASSINGDNYGYTF
>NA|TRBJ1-4|NA|TRBV9
TGTGCCAGCAGCAGAGGATGGGACTCCAAACTGTTTTTT
CASSRGWDSKLFF
>NA|TRBJ2-7|TRBD1|TRBV5-1
TGCGCCAGCAGCTCCGACAGGGGTGGCGAGCAGTACTTC
CASSSDRGGEQYF
>NA|TRBJ2-3|TRBD1|TRBV5-6
TGTGCCAGCAGCTTGGGTTCCCGGGACAGGGGCACAGATACGCAGTATTTT
CASSLGSRDRGTDTQYF
>few|TRBJ1-4|TRBD1|TRBV7-2
TGTGCCAGCAGCCAGGGACAGGGCGGAGGCGAAAAACTGTTTTTT
CASSQGQGGGEKLFF
>NA|TRBJ1-1|NA|TRBV2
TGTGCCAGCAGTGGGTCCCAAACAGACCCCGGGGGCACTGAAGCTTTCTTT
CASSGSQTDPGGTEAFF
>NA|TRBJ1-5|NA|TRBV6-1
TGTGCCAGCAGTGATTTGGGAAAAGGTAGGGGTCAGCCCCAGCATTTT
CASSDLGKGRGQPQHF
>NA|TRBJ2-1|NA|TRBV2
TGTGCCAGCAGTGAAGGGCGGTACAATGAGCAGTTCTTC
CASSEGRYNEQFF
>NA|TRBJ2-4|NA|TRBV28
TGTGCCAGCAGGACAGCCCCGCTTAGCATTCAGTACTTC
CASRTAPLSIQYF
>NA|TRBJ2-7|TRBD1|TRBV7-2
TGTGCCAGCAGCTTAACTATAGGGGGCTTCTACGAGCAGTACTTC
CASSLTIGGFYEQYF
>NA|TRBJ1-1|NA|TRBV5-1
TGCGCCAGCAGCTTTGCCAGGGGGAACACTGAAGCTTTCTTT
CASSFARGNTEAFF
>NA|TRBJ2-1|TRBD2|TRBV5-1
TGCGCCAGCAGCTTGGGGTTGCTTAGCGGGACCTCTACCTACTACAATGAGCAGTTCTTC
CASSLGLLSGTSTYYNEQFF
>NA|TRBJ2-7|TRBD2|TRBV6-6
TGTGCCAGCAGGGGACTAGCGGGTGGCGAGCAGTACTTC
CASRGLAGGEQYF
>NA|TRBJ2-1|NA|TRBV29-1
TGCAGCGTGCCACGTACAGGGAAGGAACGGGTCGGTGAGCAGTTCTTC
CSVPRTGKERVGEQFF
>NA|TRBJ2-5|TRBD2|TRBV5-1
TGCGCCAGCAGCTTGGTAGCGGGAGGAAGGGACCAGTACTTC
CASSLVAGGRDQYF
>NA|TRBJ1-1|NA|TRBV6-6
TGTGCCAGCAGTTACTCGATATCACAGAACACTGAAGCTTTCTTT
CASSYSISQNTEAFF
>NA|TRBJ2-7|TRBD1|TRBV5-1
TGCGCCAGCAGCTTGGAGGGACAGGGCGAGCAGTACTTC
CASSLEGQGEQYF
>NA|TRBJ1-2|NA|TRBV5-4
TGTGCCAGCAGCTCTAGAGTTGCCAGCCCATACTATGGCTACACCTTC
CASSSRVASPYYGYTF
>NA|TRBJ2-5|TRBD1|TRBV28
TGTGCCAGCAGTCGCCAGGGGGCGCGGGAGACCCAGTACTTC
CASSRQGARETQYF
>NA|TRBJ2-3|TRBD2|TRBV5-4
TGTGCCAGCAGCTTGGGGGCGGGAGCCGGCACAGATACGCAGTATTTT
CASSLGAGAGTDTQYF
>NA|TRBJ2-5|TRBD1|TRBV30
TGTGCCTGGAGCACCGGACAGGGATGGGAGACCCAGTACTTC
CAWSTGQGWETQYF
>NA|TRBJ2-7|TRBD2|TRBV29-1
TGCAGCGTAAAGACTAGCTTAGCCTACGAGCAGTACTTC
CSVKTSLAYEQYF
>NA|TRBJ2-7|NA|TRBV11-2
TGTGCCAGCAGCTTAGGAGGGAGCGTCTACGAGCAGTACTTC
CASSLGGSVYEQYF
>NA|TRBJ2-3|NA|TRBV7-9
TGTGCCAGCAGCTTAGCGGGGGCTAACACAGATACGCAGTATTTT
CASSLAGANTDTQYF